The 11 T cell receptor beta chains listed next were all sequenced from one sample in a study of T cells after yellow fever vaccination. TCRdb re-called the 5' RACE reads through MiXCR, storing one row per CDR3 protein. This sample has under 200,000 distinct CDR3 sequences, with approximately 10% found just once. The specimen was CD8+ T cells sorted from PBMCs, collected 15 days after the yellow fever booster vaccination. The receptors stem from a man between 18 and 35 years old who received the YFV17D yellow fever vaccine.

J is TRBJ1-2 and V is TRBV6-5, with a weak D call TRBD1 (6 bases). The ends were cut back, 6 bases at V and 10 bases at J, with 12 bases in the middle. Germline V gene sequence: CDR1 MNHEY, CDR2 SVGAGI. This CDR3 region has 11 residues. DNA for the CDR3: TGTGCCAGCAGAACAGGGACCTCCTACACCTTC. Translating it yields CASRTGTSYTF.

This clonotype was seen ten or more times. A read error is possible here, since a much larger clone lies one base away. The chain combines TRBV6-4 with TRBJ2-3; TRBD2 matches at 12 bases. Per germline, CDR1 MRHNA and CDR2 SNTAGT. The CDR3 totals 15 residues. V gave up 4 bases and J gave up 1 base; unmatched junction bases: 0. Written as DNA, the CDR3 is TGTGCCAGCAGTGGGACTAGCGGGGGCACAGATACGCAGTATTTT. It encodes CASSGTSGGTDTQYF.

This clonotype has just a few counts. The rearrangement links TRBV25-1 to TRBJ1-1; 8 nucleotides align to TRBD1. Germline V gene lookup returns CDR1 MGHDK and CDR2 SYGVNS. Unmatched junction bases numbered 5, after V lost 1 base and J lost 4 bases. The CDR3 contains 15 residues. The CDR3 nucleotides read TGTGCCAGCAGTGAATGGCAGGGGGCGGGCACTGAAGCTTTCTTT. Protein sequence: CASSEWQGAGTEAFF. The whole variable domain, filled in from reference TRBV25-1 and TRBJ1-1, reads EADIYQTPRYLVIGTGKKITLECSQTMGHDKMYWYQQDPGMELHLIHYSYGVNSTEKGDLSSESTVSRIRTEHFPLTLESARPSHTSQYLCASSEWQGAGTEAFFGQGTRLTVV.

This sequence joins TRBV3-1 and TRBJ1-5; no reliable D call. The CDR3 sequence is 15 residues long. V was clipped by 4 bases and J by 6 bases, with 16 bases between them. The germline CDR1 and CDR2 sequences are LGHDT and YNNKEL (reference sequence). The CDR3, as DNA: TGTGCCAGCAGCCTTTATGCCGGAACGAGTCAGCCCCAGCATTTT. Its protein product is CASSLYAGTSQPQHF.

V and J are TRBV7-8 and TRBJ1-1; the match to TRBD1 covers 8 bases. V lost 5 bases and J lost 7; bases outside the gene matches: 18. The length of the CDR3 is 17 residues. Germline V gene sequence: CDR1 SGHVS, CDR2 FQNEAQ. The CDR3 spells CASSPPSLGRGHGEAFF. CDR3 in DNA: TGTGCCAGCAGCCCACCCTCCTTGGGCAGGGGGCACGGTGAAGCTTTCTTT. Variable domain in full (rest from reference TRBV7-8 and TRBJ1-1): GAGVSQSPRYKVAKRGQDVALRCDPISGHVSLFWYQQALGQGPEFLTYFQNEAQLDKSGLPSDRFFAERPEGSVSTLKIQRTQQEDSAVYLCASSPPSLGRGHGEAFFGQGTRLTVV.

The genes are TRBV5-1 and TRBJ1-1, with 9 nucleotides matching TRBD1. The V segment lost 4 bases and the J segment 8 bases; nucleotides outside the gene matches: 6. Germline values: CDR1 SGHRS, CDR2 YFSETQ. CDR3 size: 13 residues. The CDR3 protein is CASSLYRGPEAFF. In DNA form, the CDR3 reads TGCGCCAGCAGCCTGTACAGGGGGCCCGAAGCTTTCTTT.

The rearrangement links TRBV11-2 to TRBJ1-2; a weak D match, TRBD1 (6 bases). This CDR3 region has 15 residues. CDR1 and CDR2 (germline): SGHAT, FQNNGV. Trimming stripped 1 base from V and 3 bases from J, with 12 bases between. The CDR3 DNA follows: TGTGCCAGCAGCTTAGGCCCAGGGGTATACTATGGCTACACCTTC. This codes for CASSLGPGVYYGYTF.

This clonotype was seen a few times. The rearrangement joins TRBV29-1 to TRBJ2-5; no definite D call. CDR1 and CDR2 (germline): SQVTM, ANQGSEA. With 4 bases removed from V and 3 bases from J, the gap between germline ends came to 9 bases. There are 12 residues in the CDR3. The DNA for the CDR3 is TGCAGCGTTGGGGTCACCGAAGAGACCCAGTACTTC. This gives the protein CSVGVTEETQYF.

This clonotype was seen a handful of times. The rearrangement uses TRBV6-2 or TRBV6-3 and TRBJ2-7; TRBD1 matches at 10 bases. Per germline, CDR1 MNHEY and CDR2 SVGEGT. The CDR3 has 16 amino acids. Germline trimming cut 4 bases from V and 3 bases from J; bases unmatched to any gene: 9. CDR3 nucleotides: TGTGCCAGCAGTTTCCAACTCGGGACAGGGGACTACGAGCAGTACTTC. It codes for CASSFQLGTGDYEQYF.

This clonotype has more than one count but fewer than ten. The CDR3 nucleotides read TGTGCCAGCAGCTTCACCGGGGGGTCAGAGACCCAGTACTTC. This gives the protein CASSFTGGSETQYF. The rearrangement links TRBV7-6 to TRBJ2-5, with 7 bases lining up with TRBD2. Germline lookup yields CDR1 SGHVS and CDR2 FNYEAQ. The CDR3 loop spans 14 amino acids. The J segment lost 4 bases and the V segment lost 3 bases, leaving 5 bases of the junction unmatched.

This clonotype was seen only a few times. The V call is TRBV4-3, the J call TRBJ2-2, with TRBD1 matching over 8 bases. V gave up 4 bases and J gave up 4 bases; unmatched junction bases: 11. Per germline, CDR1 LGHNA and CDR2 YSLEER. This CDR3 contains 17 residues. CDR3 amino acids: CASSRRDRLTSTGELFF. CDR3 DNA sequence: TGCGCCAGCAGCCGCCGGGACAGGCTTACCTCCACCGGGGAGCTGTTTTTT.